The rows below give T cell receptor beta chains drawn from one sample of a study of identical twins. TCRdb passed the 5' RACE reads through MiXCR, listing each CDR3 protein once. The sample contains approximately 94,000 distinct CDR3 sequences, 5.9% of which appear only once. Sequencing used memory T cells sorted from blood. Every receptor here comes from a woman aged 50 to 60 in good health. Each CDR3 is given with its conserved first and last residue. D genes are given only for firm matches. The size entry is marked missing in some rows and otherwise reads once, few, many or a size class.

clone size: many; D gene: TRBD2; J gene: TRBJ2-1; V gene: TRBV29-1; CDR3 DNA: TGCAGCGTGGCGACTAGCGGCAGGAATGAGCAGTTCTTC; CDR3 protein: CSVATSGRNEQFF
clone size: many; D gene: -; J gene: TRBJ2-1; V gene: TRBV30; CDR3 DNA: TGTGCCTGGAGTGGGCCGCCCTTCGGCGGGCACAACAATGAGCAGTTCTTC; CDR3 protein: CAWSGPPFGGHNNEQFF
clone size: many; D gene: TRBD1; J gene: TRBJ2-2; V gene: TRBV5-1; CDR3 DNA: TGCGCCAGCAGCCCCGGACAGGGGGTCACCGGGGAGCTGTTTTTT; CDR3 protein: CASSPGQGVTGELFF
clone size: -; D gene: TRBD2; J gene: TRBJ2-7; V gene: TRBV11-2; CDR3 DNA: TGTGCCAGCAGCTTAGGACTAGCGGGAGTCGAGCAGTACTTC; CDR3 protein: CASSLGLAGVEQYF
clone size: many; D gene: -; J gene: TRBJ1-5; V gene: TRBV3-1; CDR3 DNA: TGTGCCAGCAGCCGGGGGGATGGCAATCAGCCCCAGCATTTT; CDR3 protein: CASSRGDGNQPQHF
clone size: many; D gene: TRBD1; J gene: TRBJ2-2; V gene: TRBV11-2; CDR3 DNA: TGTGCCAGCAGCTGGACAGGGATGGACACCGGGGAGCTGTTTTTT; CDR3 protein: CASSWTGMDTGELFF
clone size: many; D gene: -; J gene: TRBJ1-1; V gene: TRBV27; CDR3 DNA: TGTGCCAGCAGTTTGTATGGGCAGAACACTGAAGCTTTCTTT; CDR3 protein: CASSLYGQNTEAFF
clone size: -; D gene: TRBD2; J gene: TRBJ2-1; V gene: TRBV30; CDR3 DNA: TGTGCCTGGAGGGTGACTAGCGGGAAAATTTTGGGGATCAATGAGCAGTTCTTC; CDR3 protein: CAWRVTSGKILGINEQFF
clone size: many; D gene: -; J gene: TRBJ2-3; V gene: TRBV9; CDR3 DNA: TGTGCCAGCAGCGTAGTAGCGAATGCGCAGTATTTT; CDR3 protein: CASSVVANAQYF
clone size: many; D gene: -; J gene: TRBJ2-1; V gene: TRBV9; CDR3 DNA: TGTGCCAGCAGCCCCCGGGACTCACATTACAATGAGCAGTTCTTC; CDR3 protein: CASSPRDSHYNEQFF
clone size: few; D gene: TRBD2; J gene: TRBJ2-3; V gene: TRBV20-1; CDR3 DNA: TGCAGTGCTCTTCCGTCGACTAGCGGGTTCACAGATACGCAGTATTTT; CDR3 protein: CSALPSTSGFTDTQYF
clone size: -; D gene: -; J gene: TRBJ2-3; V gene: TRBV7-8; CDR3 DNA: TGTGCCAGCAGCTTCCCCCGGACACAACTCACAAATACGCAGTATTTT; CDR3 protein: CASSFPRTQLTNTQYF
clone size: many; D gene: TRBD2; J gene: TRBJ2-1; V gene: TRBV29-1; CDR3 DNA: TGCAGCGTGGATACTAGCGGCGACAATGAGCAGTTCTTC; CDR3 protein: CSVDTSGDNEQFF
clone size: few; D gene: -; J gene: TRBJ2-3; V gene: TRBV6-4; CDR3 DNA: TGTGCCAGCAGTGACTCGGGGCGAGGCGCGGATACGCAGTATTTT; CDR3 protein: CASSDSGRGADTQYF
clone size: few; D gene: -; J gene: TRBJ1-3; V gene: TRBV5-5; CDR3 DNA: TGTGCCAGCAGCGGGTCGACAGTTAGTGGAAACACCATATATTTT; CDR3 protein: CASSGSTVSGNTIYF
clone size: many; D gene: TRBD1; J gene: TRBJ2-1; V gene: TRBV2; CDR3 DNA: TGTGCCAGCAAATTGGACAGGACCTACAATGAGCAGTTCTTC; CDR3 protein: CASKLDRTYNEQFF
clone size: many; D gene: -; J gene: TRBJ2-1; V gene: TRBV10-3; CDR3 DNA: TGTGCCATCAGTGAGCCCCCCGGGAATGAGCAGTTCTTC; CDR3 protein: CAISEPPGNEQFF
clone size: many; D gene: TRBD2; J gene: TRBJ2-6; V gene: TRBV11-2; CDR3 DNA: TGTGCCAGCAGCTCCCCCAGGGGACTAGGGAGCTCTGGGGCCAACGTCCTGACTTTC; CDR3 protein: CASSSPRGLGSSGANVLTF
clone size: many; D gene: -; J gene: TRBJ1-4; V gene: TRBV20-1; CDR3 DNA: TGCAGTGCTAGAACTAGTCTGAAACCAATTAATGAAAAACTGTTTTTT; CDR3 protein: CSARTSLKPINEKLFF
clone size: many; D gene: -; J gene: TRBJ2-1; V gene: TRBV27; CDR3 DNA: TGTGCCAGCAGCGACGACAGCTCGCCAATTGAGCAGTTCTTC; CDR3 protein: CASSDDSSPIEQFF
clone size: -; D gene: -; J gene: TRBJ2-1; V gene: TRBV7-2; CDR3 DNA: TGTGCCAGCAGCCCGCGACTAGTCAATGAGCAGTTCTTC; CDR3 protein: CASSPRLVNEQFF
clone size: many; D gene: TRBD2; J gene: TRBJ2-5; V gene: TRBV20-1; CDR3 DNA: TGCAGTGCTAGACAGGGAGCTAGCGGGAGCCAAAAGACCCAGTACTTC; CDR3 protein: CSARQGASGSQKTQYF
clone size: many; D gene: -; J gene: TRBJ2-1; V gene: TRBV19; CDR3 DNA: TGTGCCAGTAGTAAGGTGACCCACTACAATGAGCAGTTCTTC; CDR3 protein: CASSKVTHYNEQFF